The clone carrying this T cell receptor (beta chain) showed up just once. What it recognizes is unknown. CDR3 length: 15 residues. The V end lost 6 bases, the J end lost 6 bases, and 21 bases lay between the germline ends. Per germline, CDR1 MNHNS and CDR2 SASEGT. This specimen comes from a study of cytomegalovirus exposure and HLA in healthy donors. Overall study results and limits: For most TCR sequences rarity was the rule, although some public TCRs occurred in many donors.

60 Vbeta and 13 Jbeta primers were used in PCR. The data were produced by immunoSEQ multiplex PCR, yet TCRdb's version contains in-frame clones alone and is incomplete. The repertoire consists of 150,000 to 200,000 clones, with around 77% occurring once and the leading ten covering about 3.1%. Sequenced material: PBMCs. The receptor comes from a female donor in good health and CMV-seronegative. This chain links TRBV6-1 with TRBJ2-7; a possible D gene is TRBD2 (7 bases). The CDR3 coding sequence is TGTGCCAGCAGGGGGGGGCCCGATCGGACTTCCGAGCAGTACTTC. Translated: CASRGGPDRTSEQYF.